This T cell receptor (beta chain) is drawn from a study of blood T cells in healthy people across ages (dated by TCRdb to between 2015 and 2016). Regarding the study in general: In model experiments, template switching captured roughly one uniquely barcoded TCR beta cDNA molecule for every two T cells. To avoid experimental bias, donors of different ages were randomly spread across the sequencing lanes. To track age-related changes in TCR beta repertoire diversity, the study relied on deep sequencing normalized with unique cDNA molecular identifiers. Using the same blood draw, the study looked at two additional independent replicas of 1 million unique cDNA reads for two donors, one aged 18 to 30 and the other aged 80 or older. The donors were split into four age groups: young (average roughly 15 years), middle-aged (around 37), aged (62) and long-lived (more than 80). The investigation overall reported the following: A strong correlation was found between observed TCR beta diversity and the percentage of naive T cells measured by flow cytometry. Observed TCR beta diversity per million T cells fell roughly linearly with age, and a significant reduction was already apparent by age roughly 40. Because profiling used bulk unsorted PBMCs, naive and antigen-experienced compartments could not be compared conclusively. Estimates of total diversity based on one million sequenced T cells were considered lower bounds and underestimates. Compared with the aged group, more naive CD4+ T cells, fewer expanded clones and increased TCR diversity were shown by the long-lived group, suggesting age selection. Because donor CMV infection status was unknown, age-related changes in expanded clonotypes were potentially confounded.

The method behind the library was 5' RACE. The sample was run on an Illumina HiSeq 2500. A second 7 to 11 cycle PCR used a sample-barcoded 5' primer and a J-beta primer mix. A unique molecular identifier was introduced onto each TCR beta cDNA molecule by a template-switch 5' adaptor carrying 12 random nucleotides. Each sample yielded at least 3 million CDR3-containing paired-end reads. First-strand cDNA was synthesized from all RNA with the Mint cDNA synthesis kit, primed by a TRBC-specific oligonucleotide. After uracil-DNA glycosylase treatment, a first 18-cycle PCR used universal primers M1SS and BC2_uni_R on all cDNA. The original methods were these. For normalization, 1 million high-quality reads were randomly selected from each sample, with every read carrying a distinct molecular identifier. Instead of being binned into consensus sequences, reads that shared molecular identifiers were thrown out. MiTCR, run with a Q25 quality threshold and the strictest error-elimination algorithm, handled CDR3 identification, clonotype clustering and error correction. A nonparametric unseen species model using Euler transformation provided a lower-bound estimate of total TCR beta diversity. TCRdb cleaned the public reads at Q25 with fastp, built clones with MiXCR and kept in-frame beta chains. Every distinct CDR3 protein forms one entry, paired with its most common genes and DNA. TCRdb, not the authors, supplied the V and J calls. The sample table contains around 850,000 distinct CDR3 sequences; only one count was recorded for under 40% of them. Around 13% of the sample belongs to the ten largest clones.

The donors were some 36 Caucasian individuals from Russia, aged roughly 6 to 95 years, who were systemically healthy. About 9.1 milliliters of peripheral blood were collected from each donor into EDTA-treated Vacutainer tubes. Ficoll-Paque density-gradient centrifugation was used to isolate PBMCs, with at least 6 million obtained per sample. Total RNA, at least 5.5 micrograms per sample, was extracted from PBMCs with Trizol reagent. For every donor, an aliquot of PBMCs went through flow cytometry to measure the percentages of naive CD45RAhigh/CD27high T cells. The CDR3, cysteine through phenylalanine, is 16 amino acids long. Only the CDR3 portion is preserved as DNA: 48 bases, with reading frame beginning at the first base. CDR1 and CDR2, per the germline V gene, are SGHRS and YFSETQ. V loses 0 bases, J loses 6 bases, and the germline ends lie 18 bases apart. This clonotype was observed a handful of times. No cognate antigen has been identified for it. No clone much larger than this one lies a single base away; base qualities are absent.

The rearranged chain carries TRBV5-1 and TRBJ1-1; TRBD1 is perhaps the D gene, given 5 matching bases. Material: blood. This receptor was obtained from a man between 18 and 35 years old in good health. The CDR3 loop reads CASSLAGGLRRAEAFF. The nucleotides are TGCGCCAGCAGCTTGGCCGGGGGGTTAAGGAGGGCTGAAGCTTTCTTT.